These T cell receptor beta chains were read from a single sample in a study of response to subunit inactivated influenza vaccine. TCRdb fed the RT-PCR reads into MiXCR, producing one record per CDR3 protein. The sample carries around 850,000 distinct CDR3 sequences, roughly 18% recorded once. The material was PBMCs from blood, obtained approximately 5 days after vaccination. The receptor set was obtained from a man between 50 and 59 years old who received an inactivated influenza vaccine. Each CDR3 is given with its conserved first and last residue. Each record gives: clone size, V gene, D gene, J gene, CDR3 DNA, CDR3 protein. D genes are given only for firm matches. Size values are once, few and many counts, or a class for expanded clones, and some rows have none.

abundance: few; v_gene: TRBV5-1; d_gene: NA; j_gene: TRBJ2-1; CDR3nt: TGCGCCAGTAACCCGAAGGACTCTCCCCGGAGCGAGCAGTTCTTC; CDR3aa: CASNPKDSPRSEQFF
abundance: NA; v_gene: TRBV4-2; d_gene: TRBD1; j_gene: TRBJ2-4; CDR3nt: TGTGCCAGCAGCCGGACACAGGGGGGCGTTAAAGAAAACATTCAGTACTTC; CDR3aa: CASSRTQGGVKENIQYF
abundance: NA; v_gene: TRBV13; d_gene: NA; j_gene: TRBJ2-5; CDR3nt: TGTGCCAGCAGCTTACCTCCCTCCCGGACCGGAATCCAAGAGACCCAGTACTTC; CDR3aa: CASSLPPSRTGIQETQYF
abundance: NA; v_gene: TRBV3-1; d_gene: NA; j_gene: TRBJ2-5; CDR3nt: TGTGCCAGCAGCCAAGCGACGACTAGGGGAGAGACCCAGTACTTC; CDR3aa: CASSQATTRGETQYF
abundance: NA; v_gene: TRBV5-1; d_gene: NA; j_gene: TRBJ1-2; CDR3nt: TGCGCCAGCAGCTTGAAGGGACGGACCCTCGCTAACTATGGCTACACCTTC; CDR3aa: CASSLKGRTLANYGYTF
abundance: many; v_gene: TRBV10-3; d_gene: NA; j_gene: TRBJ1-5; CDR3nt: TGTGCCATCAGTGAGTCGGGGCGTTACCAGCATTTT; CDR3aa: CAISESGRYQHF
abundance: once; v_gene: TRBV5-6; d_gene: TRBD2; j_gene: TRBJ2-7; CDR3nt: TGTGCCAGCAGCCTACTCAGCGGGGGGGATAGGGCCTACGAGCAGTACTTC; CDR3aa: CASSLLSGGDRAYEQYF
abundance: many; v_gene: TRBV15; d_gene: TRBD2; j_gene: TRBJ2-1; CDR3nt: TGTGCCACCAGCAGCCGATCGGGACTAGCGACCCGACTTCAGTTCTTC; CDR3aa: CATSSRSGLATRLQFF
abundance: few; v_gene: TRBV2; d_gene: NA; j_gene: TRBJ2-3; CDR3nt: TGTGCCAGCAACTGGAACACAGATACGCAGTATTTT; CDR3aa: CASNWNTDTQYF
abundance: many; v_gene: TRBV9; d_gene: TRBD1; j_gene: TRBJ2-2; CDR3nt: TGTGCCAGCAGCGCTGGGGACAGGTTCACCGGGGAGCTGTTTTTT; CDR3aa: CASSAGDRFTGELFF
abundance: NA; v_gene: TRBV12-3/TRBV12-4; d_gene: NA; j_gene: TRBJ1-5; CDR3nt: TGTGCCAGCAACGTCTATAGCAATCAGCCCCAGCATTTT; CDR3aa: CASNVYSNQPQHF
abundance: NA; v_gene: TRBV3-1; d_gene: TRBD2; j_gene: TRBJ2-1; CDR3nt: TGTGCCAGCAGCCCGACTAGCGGGAGGGCCACTGAGCAGTTCTTC; CDR3aa: CASSPTSGRATEQFF
abundance: NA; v_gene: TRBV25-1; d_gene: TRBD2; j_gene: TRBJ2-5; CDR3nt: TGTGCCAGCAGTGAAGGCTTTGCGGGAGGAGGAGAGACCCAGTACTTC; CDR3aa: CASSEGFAGGGETQYF
abundance: NA; v_gene: TRBV7-9; d_gene: NA; j_gene: TRBJ2-7; CDR3nt: TGTGCCAGCAGCTTACTCCCCAGGGCCTACGAGCAGTACTTC; CDR3aa: CASSLLPRAYEQYF
abundance: few; v_gene: TRBV27; d_gene: TRBD2; j_gene: TRBJ2-7; CDR3nt: TGTGCCAGCCGGGGACTAGCGGGAGCACAGTACTTC; CDR3aa: CASRGLAGAQYF
abundance: NA; v_gene: TRBV11-1; d_gene: TRBD2; j_gene: TRBJ2-3; CDR3nt: TGTGCCAGCAGTCCCGCCGGGACTAGCGGGGGACTCACAGATACGCAGTATTTT; CDR3aa: CASSPAGTSGGLTDTQYF
abundance: few; v_gene: TRBV29-1; d_gene: NA; j_gene: TRBJ2-6; CDR3nt: TGCAGCGTTCATGCTACCTTCGGTGGGGCCAACGTCCTGACTTTC; CDR3aa: CSVHATFGGANVLTF
abundance: NA; v_gene: TRBV5-1; d_gene: NA; j_gene: TRBJ2-5; CDR3nt: TGCGCCAGCAGCTTCCTCCAGAATCGGGAGACCCAGTACTTC; CDR3aa: CASSFLQNRETQYF
abundance: few; v_gene: TRBV12-3/TRBV12-4; d_gene: NA; j_gene: TRBJ2-7; CDR3nt: TGTGCCAGCAGAAGGGGGGGGACCAGCTCCTACGAGCAGTACTTC; CDR3aa: CASRRGGTSSYEQYF
abundance: NA; v_gene: TRBV5-1; d_gene: NA; j_gene: TRBJ2-3; CDR3nt: TGCGCCAGCAGCCGAGGGGTCGGATCTCCTAGCACAGATACGCAGTATTTT; CDR3aa: CASSRGVGSPSTDTQYF
abundance: many; v_gene: TRBV20-1; d_gene: TRBD1; j_gene: TRBJ1-4; CDR3nt: TGCAGTGCTAGAGCCGGACAGGGGATTTTCACTAATGAAAAACTGTTTTTT; CDR3aa: CSARAGQGIFTNEKLFF
abundance: NA; v_gene: TRBV27; d_gene: TRBD2; j_gene: TRBJ2-3; CDR3nt: TGTGCCAGTAGACTAGCGGGACCCACAGATACGCAGTATTTT; CDR3aa: CASRLAGPTDTQYF
abundance: NA; v_gene: TRBV7-3; d_gene: TRBD2; j_gene: TRBJ2-1; CDR3nt: TGTGCCAGCAGCCCGTCTAGCGGGAACACTGAGCAGTTCTTC; CDR3aa: CASSPSSGNTEQFF
abundance: few; v_gene: TRBV7-9; d_gene: NA; j_gene: TRBJ2-3; CDR3nt: TGTGCCAGCAGCTTGGACTCGGCGGTGGGGTTTTATTTT; CDR3aa: CASSLDSAVGFYF
abundance: NA; v_gene: TRBV5-1; d_gene: TRBD2; j_gene: TRBJ2-1; CDR3nt: TGCGCCAGCAGCTTGCCTAGCGGTAAGGTGGGTGAGCAGTTCTTC; CDR3aa: CASSLPSGKVGEQFF
abundance: few; v_gene: TRBV28; d_gene: NA; j_gene: TRBJ2-3; CDR3nt: TGTGCCAGCATCGTCAGGGGACGCAAGGCAGATACGCAGTATTTT; CDR3aa: CASIVRGRKADTQYF
abundance: NA; v_gene: TRBV10-3; d_gene: NA; j_gene: TRBJ1-3; CDR3nt: TGTGCCATCAGTTCGGATGGAAACACCATATATTTT; CDR3aa: CAISSDGNTIYF
abundance: few; v_gene: TRBV25-1; d_gene: NA; j_gene: TRBJ2-1; CDR3nt: TGTGCCAGCAGTGAACACCGGGACAATGAGCAGTTCTTC; CDR3aa: CASSEHRDNEQFF
abundance: NA; v_gene: TRBV12-3/TRBV12-4; d_gene: NA; j_gene: TRBJ2-3; CDR3nt: TGTGCCAGCTCTCGGACCACAGATACGCAGTATTTT; CDR3aa: CASSRTTDTQYF
abundance: few; v_gene: TRBV7-6; d_gene: NA; j_gene: TRBJ2-5; CDR3nt: TGTGCCAGCAGCTTATTGGGGAGCCGCCAAGAGACCCAGTACTTC; CDR3aa: CASSLLGSRQETQYF
abundance: few; v_gene: TRBV28; d_gene: TRBD1; j_gene: TRBJ2-7; CDR3nt: TGTGCCAGCACCCAACAGGGGGGATCCTACGAGCAGTACTTC; CDR3aa: CASTQQGGSYEQYF
abundance: few; v_gene: TRBV7-9; d_gene: NA; j_gene: TRBJ2-2; CDR3nt: TGTGCCGGCGGACGGTTGAACACCGGGGAGCTGTTTTTT; CDR3aa: CAGGRLNTGELFF
abundance: NA; v_gene: TRBV7-9; d_gene: NA; j_gene: TRBJ1-3; CDR3nt: TGTGCCAGCAGCTTAGCAGGGATCTCTGGAAACACCATATATTTT; CDR3aa: CASSLAGISGNTIYF
abundance: NA; v_gene: TRBV3-1; d_gene: NA; j_gene: TRBJ2-2; CDR3nt: TGTGCCAGCAGCCTTAGCCCACGGGGCTCCGGGGAGCTGTTTTTT; CDR3aa: CASSLSPRGSGELFF
abundance: few; v_gene: TRBV7-2; d_gene: TRBD1; j_gene: TRBJ2-5; CDR3nt: TGTGCCAGCAGCTCGAGGGACAGGGTGCAAGAGACCCAGTACTTC; CDR3aa: CASSSRDRVQETQYF
abundance: few; v_gene: TRBV20-1; d_gene: NA; j_gene: TRBJ2-3; CDR3nt: TGCAGTGCTCAGGAATCGGGGTTTAGCACAGATACGCAGTATTTT; CDR3aa: CSAQESGFSTDTQYF
abundance: NA; v_gene: TRBV11-3; d_gene: NA; j_gene: TRBJ2-3; CDR3nt: TGTGCCAGCAGCTTAGACGCCTCCACAGATACGCAGTATTTT; CDR3aa: CASSLDASTDTQYF
abundance: NA; v_gene: TRBV29-1; d_gene: NA; j_gene: TRBJ2-3; CDR3nt: TGCAGCGTTGAACTCCCGGGAGATACGCAGTATTTT; CDR3aa: CSVELPGDTQYF
abundance: NA; v_gene: TRBV2; d_gene: NA; j_gene: TRBJ2-7; CDR3nt: TGTGCCGTACAACAGGGAAACGAGCAGTACTTC; CDR3aa: CAVQQGNEQYF
abundance: NA; v_gene: TRBV24-1; d_gene: TRBD1; j_gene: TRBJ2-7; CDR3nt: TGTGCCACCAGTGACCCCCGGGACAGGGGAGGGGAGCAGTACTTC; CDR3aa: CATSDPRDRGGEQYF
abundance: few; v_gene: TRBV30; d_gene: NA; j_gene: TRBJ2-7; CDR3nt: TGTGCCTGGGCCTTACAGGACTACGAGCAGTACTTC; CDR3aa: CAWALQDYEQYF
abundance: NA; v_gene: TRBV7-2; d_gene: NA; j_gene: TRBJ1-1; CDR3nt: TGTGCCAGCAGCTTAGTAGGCGGATTGCCACCCCCCGAAGCTTTCTTT; CDR3aa: CASSLVGGLPPPEAFF
abundance: NA; v_gene: TRBV12-3/TRBV12-4; d_gene: NA; j_gene: TRBJ1-2; CDR3nt: TGTGCCAGCGGCAGGGTCTCGAACTATGGCTACACCTTC; CDR3aa: CASGRVSNYGYTF
abundance: NA; v_gene: TRBV7-9; d_gene: NA; j_gene: TRBJ2-2; CDR3nt: TGTGCCGGGGCACAGCTGAACACCGGGGAGCTGTTTTTT; CDR3aa: CAGAQLNTGELFF
abundance: NA; v_gene: TRBV10-1; d_gene: TRBD1; j_gene: TRBJ2-2; CDR3nt: TGCGCCAGCACCTGGGACAGATCGAACACCGGGGAGCTGTTTTTT; CDR3aa: CASTWDRSNTGELFF
abundance: few; v_gene: TRBV6-6; d_gene: NA; j_gene: TRBJ2-1; CDR3nt: TGTGCCAGCAGCCAGGGATTCTACAATGAGCAGTTCTTC; CDR3aa: CASSQGFYNEQFF
abundance: few; v_gene: TRBV9; d_gene: NA; j_gene: TRBJ2-5; CDR3nt: TGTGCCAGCAGCGTACAGCCAGGGGCGAGAGAGACCCAGTACTTC; CDR3aa: CASSVQPGARETQYF
abundance: many; v_gene: TRBV15; d_gene: NA; j_gene: TRBJ1-1; CDR3nt: TGTGCCACCAGCAGAGAGACAGGTGAAGCTTTCTTT; CDR3aa: CATSRETGEAFF
abundance: few; v_gene: TRBV5-1; d_gene: NA; j_gene: TRBJ2-7; CDR3nt: TGCGCCAGCAGCTTGGCTATTGGGGGGAACTACGAGCAGTACTTC; CDR3aa: CASSLAIGGNYEQYF
abundance: NA; v_gene: TRBV20-1; d_gene: NA; j_gene: TRBJ2-1; CDR3nt: TGCAGTGCTTGGTCGGCCACCTACAATGAGCAGTTCTTC; CDR3aa: CSAWSATYNEQFF
abundance: many; v_gene: TRBV28; d_gene: TRBD1; j_gene: TRBJ2-2; CDR3nt: TGTGCCACCTCGGGACAGGGGTACACCGGGGAGCTGTTTTTT; CDR3aa: CATSGQGYTGELFF
abundance: many; v_gene: TRBV5-1; d_gene: NA; j_gene: TRBJ2-1; CDR3nt: TGCGCCAGCAGCCTAGGGACGGCTCACAATGAGCAGTTCTTC; CDR3aa: CASSLGTAHNEQFF
abundance: few; v_gene: TRBV12-3/TRBV12-4; d_gene: NA; j_gene: TRBJ1-4; CDR3nt: TGTGCCAGCAGTTACCCCGGGACTCGGAGTGCTAATGAAAAACTGTTTTTT; CDR3aa: CASSYPGTRSANEKLFF
abundance: NA; v_gene: TRBV2; d_gene: NA; j_gene: TRBJ2-3; CDR3nt: TGTGCCAGCAAGCCGGGGGTGGCCCGCACAGATACGCAGTATTTT; CDR3aa: CASKPGVARTDTQYF
abundance: NA; v_gene: TRBV15; d_gene: NA; j_gene: TRBJ2-1; CDR3nt: TGTGCCACAGGCTTGAAGGCCACTCCCCACAATGAGCAGTTCTTC; CDR3aa: CATGLKATPHNEQFF
abundance: few; v_gene: TRBV6-5; d_gene: NA; j_gene: TRBJ1-2; CDR3nt: TGTGCCAGCAGTTATTTGGGGGTTTCCCCGAGATCCTATTATGGCTACACCTTC; CDR3aa: CASSYLGVSPRSYYGYTF
abundance: few; v_gene: TRBV11-2; d_gene: NA; j_gene: TRBJ2-1; CDR3nt: TGTGCCAGCAGCCAGGGAAATAACAATGAGCAGTTCTTC; CDR3aa: CASSQGNNNEQFF
abundance: NA; v_gene: TRBV12-3/TRBV12-4; d_gene: NA; j_gene: TRBJ2-7; CDR3nt: TGTGCCAGCAGTTTTTTGGGCAAGTCCTACGAGCAGTACTTC; CDR3aa: CASSFLGKSYEQYF
abundance: NA; v_gene: TRBV5-1; d_gene: TRBD2; j_gene: TRBJ2-7; CDR3nt: TGCGCCAGCAGCTTTCTAACCGGGACTAGCGGGAGCGAGCAGTACTTC; CDR3aa: CASSFLTGTSGSEQYF
abundance: NA; v_gene: TRBV3-1; d_gene: TRBD2; j_gene: TRBJ2-5; CDR3nt: TGTGCCAGCAGCCAAGATTCCGGACTAGCGGGAGGGACCCAGTACTTC; CDR3aa: CASSQDSGLAGGTQYF